This TCR beta chain was observed in a study of Tregs in tolerant kidney transplant recipients (dated by TCRdb to about 2019). Broadly, across the study: The transplants used related donors along with nonmyeloablative bone marrow transplantation, and in the human trials mixed chimerism was transient. TCRbeta sequencing was used in the study to identify donor-specific regulatory T cells before combined kidney and bone marrow transplantation, and the identified cells were then tracked after transplant. Results the study describes overall, beyond this receptor: Because the PCR primers were changed over time for some patients, nucleotide-level comparison could not be performed across the samples from those patients. Biological reproducibility was not directly assessed, although technical replication error appeared to be minimal. Expanding Tregs with activated donor B cells appeared to identify the most biologically relevant and donor-specific TCRbeta repertoire. Donor-specific Treg expansion was found to exceed global Treg expansion in tolerant patients, suggesting antigen-driven rather than nonspecific expansion. The study was constrained by small patient numbers, and validation of the findings is required in larger populations and under other immunosuppression protocols.

What this sample's time point label stands for: blood sample drawn before combined kidney and bone marrow transplant. Unstimulated Tregs (CD4+CD25+CD127-), CD4+ non-Tregs (CD4+CD25-), CD4 and CD8 cells were FACS-sorted from thawed PBMCs. Patients were 4 combined kidney and bone marrow transplant recipients from the ITN036ST trial, and only these trial subjects had samples available. Healthy control blood was separated into PBMCs by Ficoll density gradient and cryopreserved, and patient PBMCs were collected both before and after transplant. The CDR3 covers 13 residues, taking in both the cysteine and the phenylalanine. Just the 39-base CDR3 DNA is kept, in frame starting at base 1. According to the germline V gene (reference sequence), CDR1 reads SEHNR and CDR2 reads FQNEAQ. The junction carries 15 bases between V and J, which are trimmed by 5 bases and 8 bases respectively. Note on this clone: Its antigen remains undetermined. Base qualities were left out, and no much larger clone turns up one base away.

For TCRbeta CDR3 sequencing, genomic DNA from the sorted cells was extracted using the QIAGEN DNeasy Blood and Tissue Kit. High-throughput TCRbeta CDR3 sequencing was carried out commercially through immunoSEQ, with PCR amplification with bias correction and internal controls included. The original methods were these. Unique productive TCRbeta sequences were defined by CDR3 nucleotide sequence where primers matched, otherwise by CDR3 amino acid sequence with Vbeta and Jbeta genes. To correct sorting error, sequences shared between sorted populations at a frequency ratio of 2:1 or less were removed; the rest were assigned to the higher population. A sequence was defined as donor-reactive if the sequence was expanded at least 5-fold in CFSE-low cells compared with unstimulated cells and had a frequency of at least 0.01% in CFSE-low cells. Repertoire divergence was quantified by Jensen-Shannon divergence using the top 100 TCRbeta sequences ranked by frequency. For samples with multiple sequencing runs, sorting error was corrected in each run separately before the runs were combined. TCRdb took over this immuneACCESS table, retaining in-frame rearrangements with V and J assigned. Such tables are incomplete; in checked studies, under half of the missing clones stem from an unresolved V gene, and the remainder is unexplained. V and J calls and clone size are copied from that table; D and trimming were computed from the DNA. The sample profile shows 50,000 to 85,000 clones; about nine tenths of them were found once. The ten largest clones take up 11% of the sample.

The chain employs TRBV7-9 and TRBJ1-2; TRBD1 might be the D gene, on 5 matching bases. The sequence came from a human donor who received a combined kidney and bone marrow transplant. The specimen was CD8+ T cells from blood, collected before the transplant. The CDR3 here reads CASSPGRAGGYTF. In nucleotide form, the sequence is TGTGCCAGCAGCCCAGGGCGAGCGGGAGGCTACACCTTC.